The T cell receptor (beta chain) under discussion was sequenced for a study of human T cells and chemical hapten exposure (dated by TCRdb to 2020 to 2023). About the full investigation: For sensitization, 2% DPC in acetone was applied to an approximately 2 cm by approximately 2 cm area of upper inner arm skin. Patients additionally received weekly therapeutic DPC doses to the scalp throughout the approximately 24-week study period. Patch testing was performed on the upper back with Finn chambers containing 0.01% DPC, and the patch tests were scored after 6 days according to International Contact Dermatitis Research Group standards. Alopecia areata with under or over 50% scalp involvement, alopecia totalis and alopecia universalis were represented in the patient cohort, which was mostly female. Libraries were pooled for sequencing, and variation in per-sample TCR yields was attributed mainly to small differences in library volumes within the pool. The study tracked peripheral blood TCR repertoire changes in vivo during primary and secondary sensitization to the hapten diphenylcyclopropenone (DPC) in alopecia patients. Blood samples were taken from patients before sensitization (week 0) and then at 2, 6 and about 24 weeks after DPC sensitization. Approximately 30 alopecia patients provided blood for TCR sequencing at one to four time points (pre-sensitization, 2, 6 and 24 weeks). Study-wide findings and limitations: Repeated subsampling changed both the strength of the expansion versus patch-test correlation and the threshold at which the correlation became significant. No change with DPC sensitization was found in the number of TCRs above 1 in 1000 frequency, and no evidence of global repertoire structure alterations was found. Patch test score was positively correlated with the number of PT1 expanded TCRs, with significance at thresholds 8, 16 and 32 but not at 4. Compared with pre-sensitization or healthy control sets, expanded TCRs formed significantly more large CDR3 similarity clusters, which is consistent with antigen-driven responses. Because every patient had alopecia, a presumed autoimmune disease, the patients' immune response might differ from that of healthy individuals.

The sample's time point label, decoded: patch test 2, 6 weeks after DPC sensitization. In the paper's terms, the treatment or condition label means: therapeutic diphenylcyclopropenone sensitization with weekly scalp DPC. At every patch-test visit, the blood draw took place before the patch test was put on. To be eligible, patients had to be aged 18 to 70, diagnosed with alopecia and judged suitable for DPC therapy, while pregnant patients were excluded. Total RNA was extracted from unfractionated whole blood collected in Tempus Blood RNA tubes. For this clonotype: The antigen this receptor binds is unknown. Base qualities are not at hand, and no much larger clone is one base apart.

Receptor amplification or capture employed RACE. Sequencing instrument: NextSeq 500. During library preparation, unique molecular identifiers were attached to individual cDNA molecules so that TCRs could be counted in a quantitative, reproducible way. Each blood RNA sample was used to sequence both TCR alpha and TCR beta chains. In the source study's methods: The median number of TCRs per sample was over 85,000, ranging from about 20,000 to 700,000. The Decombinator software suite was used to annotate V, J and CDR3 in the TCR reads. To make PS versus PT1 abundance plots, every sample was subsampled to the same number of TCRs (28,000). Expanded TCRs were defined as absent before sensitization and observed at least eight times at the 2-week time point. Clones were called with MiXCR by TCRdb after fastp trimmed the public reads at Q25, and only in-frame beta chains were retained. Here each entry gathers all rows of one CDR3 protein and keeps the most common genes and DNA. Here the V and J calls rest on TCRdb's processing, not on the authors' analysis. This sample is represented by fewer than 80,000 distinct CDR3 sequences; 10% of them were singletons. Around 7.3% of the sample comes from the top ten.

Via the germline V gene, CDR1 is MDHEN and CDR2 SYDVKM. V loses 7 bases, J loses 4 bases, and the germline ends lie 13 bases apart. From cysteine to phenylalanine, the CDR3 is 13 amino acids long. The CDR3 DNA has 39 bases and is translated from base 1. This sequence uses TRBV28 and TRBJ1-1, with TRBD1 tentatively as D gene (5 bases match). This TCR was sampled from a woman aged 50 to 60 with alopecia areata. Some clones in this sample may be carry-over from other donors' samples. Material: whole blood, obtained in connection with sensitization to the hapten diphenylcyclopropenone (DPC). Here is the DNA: TGTGCCAGCAAAATGGGGGTTTCCACTGAAGCTTTCTTT. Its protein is CASKMGVSTEAFF. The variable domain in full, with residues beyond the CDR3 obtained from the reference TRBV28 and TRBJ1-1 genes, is DVKVTQSSRYLVKRTGEKVFLECVQDMDHENMFWYRQDPGLGLRLIYFSYDVKMKEKGDIPEGYSVSREKKERFSLILESASTNQTSMYLCASKMGVSTEAFFGQGTRLTVV.